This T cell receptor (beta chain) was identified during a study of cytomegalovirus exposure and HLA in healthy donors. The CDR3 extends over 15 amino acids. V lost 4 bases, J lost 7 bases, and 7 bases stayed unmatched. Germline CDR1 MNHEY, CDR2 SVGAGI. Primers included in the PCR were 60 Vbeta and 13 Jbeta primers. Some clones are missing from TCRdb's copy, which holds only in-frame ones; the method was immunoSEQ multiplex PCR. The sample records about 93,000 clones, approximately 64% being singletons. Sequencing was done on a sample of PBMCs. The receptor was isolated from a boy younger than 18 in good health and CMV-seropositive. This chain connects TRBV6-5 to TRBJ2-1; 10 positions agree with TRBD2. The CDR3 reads CASSSGTSDWNEQFF. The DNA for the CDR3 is TGTGCCAGCAGTTCCGGGACTAGCGATTGGAATGAGCAGTTCTTC.